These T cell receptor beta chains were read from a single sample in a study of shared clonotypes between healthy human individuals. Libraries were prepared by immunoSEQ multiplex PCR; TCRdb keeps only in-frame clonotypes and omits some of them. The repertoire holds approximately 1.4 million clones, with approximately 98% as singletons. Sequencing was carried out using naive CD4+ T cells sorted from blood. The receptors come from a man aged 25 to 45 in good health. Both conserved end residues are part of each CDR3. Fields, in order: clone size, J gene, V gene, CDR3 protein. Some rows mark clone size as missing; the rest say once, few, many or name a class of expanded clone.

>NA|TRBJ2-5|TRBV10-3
CAISELIETQYF
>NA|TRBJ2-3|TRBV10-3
CAISGGTSGSATQYF
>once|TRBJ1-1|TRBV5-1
CASKLTGLNTEAFF
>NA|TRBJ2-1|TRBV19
CASSGFTSGGSSYNEQFF
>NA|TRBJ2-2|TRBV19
CASSIRTGNTGELFF
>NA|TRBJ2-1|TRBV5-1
CASSLVGGSTNEQFF
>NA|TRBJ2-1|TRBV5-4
CASSLELVHNEQFF
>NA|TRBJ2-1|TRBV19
CASSIEWGFHEQFF
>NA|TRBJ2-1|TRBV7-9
CASSYGTSGGNEQFF
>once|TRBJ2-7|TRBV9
CASTPSGLYEQYF
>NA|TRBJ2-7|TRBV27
CASSRAGTGGDGHFYEQYF
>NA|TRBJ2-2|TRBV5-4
CASLDGLAGAGELFF
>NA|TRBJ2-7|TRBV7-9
CASSPLVRNEQYF
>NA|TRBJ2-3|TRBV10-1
CASSPAVTTDTQYF
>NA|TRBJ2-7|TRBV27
CASRSGLAAYEQYF
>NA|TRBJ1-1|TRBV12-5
CASGFSGATAFF
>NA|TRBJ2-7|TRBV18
CASSDGSYEQYF
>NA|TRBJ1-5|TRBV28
CASSPRPFRQPQHF
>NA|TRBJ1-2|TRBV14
CASSQGQNYGYTF
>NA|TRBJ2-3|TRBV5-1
CASSDGGITDTQYF
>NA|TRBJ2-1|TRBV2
CASSWPAQFF
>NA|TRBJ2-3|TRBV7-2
CASSFNGFRTDTQYF
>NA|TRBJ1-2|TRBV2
CASSTKLGVGYTF
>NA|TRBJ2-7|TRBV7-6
CASSTAGPYEQYF
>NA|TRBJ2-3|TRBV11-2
CASSLGGTSVSDTQYF
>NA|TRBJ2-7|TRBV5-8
CASRRPGGNRYEQYF
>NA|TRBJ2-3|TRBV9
CASSFGTGGISDTQYF
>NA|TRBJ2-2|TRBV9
CASSVATIGLADTGELFF
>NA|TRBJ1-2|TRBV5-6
CASSLKALVAHVYTF
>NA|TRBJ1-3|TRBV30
CAWREQGYSGNTIYF
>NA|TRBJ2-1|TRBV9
CASSGRDLSSYNEQFF
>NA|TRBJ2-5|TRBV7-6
CASSLGADRAETQYF
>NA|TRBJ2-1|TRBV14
CASSQETRAVYNEQFF
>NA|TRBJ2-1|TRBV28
CASSPIGGRAAYNEQFF
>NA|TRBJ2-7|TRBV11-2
CASSSGAPEQYF
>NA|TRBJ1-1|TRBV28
CASSPPLRGTEAFF
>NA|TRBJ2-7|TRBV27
CASSSGPRYEQYF
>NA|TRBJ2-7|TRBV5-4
CASSLTPTYEQYF
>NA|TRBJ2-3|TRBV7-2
CASSLVFGPDTQYF
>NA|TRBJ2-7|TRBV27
CASSLRVAGEQYF
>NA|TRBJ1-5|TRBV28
CASSYDRATNQPQHF